A selection of T cell receptor beta chains follows, all from one sample in a study of blood T cell repertoires in COVID-19. The repertoire was sequenced with immunoSEQ multiplex PCR; TCRdb's copy has only in-frame clones and lacks some. The sample has 200,000 to 250,000 clones, about 88% seen once; the top ten hold around 2.2%. Source material: peripheral blood. The receptors here all came from a woman aged 40 to 50 who had recovered from COVID-19. Both conserved end residues are part of each CDR3. The D gene is left open where the match is weak. Some rows mark clone size as missing; the rest say once, few, many or name a class of expanded clone.

v_call: TRBV30; clone_size: few; d_call: NA; j_call: TRBJ1-5; cdr3_aa: CAWSLTSGGNQPQHF; cdr3_nt: TGTGCCTGGAGCTTAACTTCGGGGGGCAATCAGCCCCAGCATTTT
v_call: TRBV3-1/TRBV3-2; clone_size: NA; d_call: NA; j_call: TRBJ1-2; cdr3_aa: CASSQGYQGFGYTF; cdr3_nt: TGTGCCAGCAGCCAGGGATATCAGGGGTTTGGCTACACCTTC
v_call: TRBV10-3; clone_size: NA; d_call: TRBD1; j_call: TRBJ2-5; cdr3_aa: CAISESPDRVAGTQYF; cdr3_nt: TGTGCCATCAGTGAGTCCCCCGACAGGGTAGCAGGGACCCAGTACTTC
v_call: TRBV5-1; clone_size: NA; d_call: NA; j_call: TRBJ2-7; cdr3_aa: CASSLSATEGSEQYF; cdr3_nt: TGCGCCAGCAGCTTGTCGGCGACAGAAGGGTCCGAGCAGTACTTC
v_call: TRBV9; clone_size: NA; d_call: NA; j_call: TRBJ1-5; cdr3_aa: CASSSEAGIWSNQPQHF; cdr3_nt: TGTGCCAGCAGTTCAGAGGCGGGGATCTGGAGCAATCAGCCCCAGCATTTT
v_call: TRBV4-3; clone_size: NA; d_call: NA; j_call: TRBJ2-7; cdr3_aa: CASSQEEGRDYEQYF; cdr3_nt: TGCGCCAGCAGCCAAGAGGAGGGTCGGGACTACGAGCAGTACTTC
v_call: TRBV19; clone_size: NA; d_call: NA; j_call: TRBJ1-3; cdr3_aa: CASSILAGKNSGNTIYF; cdr3_nt: TGTGCCAGTAGTATCTTAGCAGGGAAAAACTCTGGAAACACCATATATTTT
v_call: TRBV27; clone_size: NA; d_call: NA; j_call: TRBJ1-6; cdr3_aa: CASSFRGYNSPLHF; cdr3_nt: TGTGCCAGCAGTTTTCGGGGTTATAATTCACCCCTCCACTTT
v_call: TRBV20-1; clone_size: NA; d_call: NA; j_call: TRBJ2-1; cdr3_aa: CSAEYNEQFF; cdr3_nt: TGCAGTGCAGAGTACAATGAGCAGTTCTTC
v_call: TRBV7-9; clone_size: NA; d_call: TRBD1; j_call: TRBJ1-5; cdr3_aa: CASSLTGAGQPQHF; cdr3_nt: TGTGCCAGCAGCCTCACAGGGGCTGGGCAGCCCCAGCATTTT
v_call: TRBV20-1; clone_size: NA; d_call: NA; j_call: TRBJ1-5; cdr3_aa: CSASPGPSRNQPQHF; cdr3_nt: TGCAGTGCTAGTCCAGGCCCGTCCCGCAATCAGCCCCAGCATTTT
v_call: TRBV15; clone_size: NA; d_call: TRBD2; j_call: TRBJ2-2; cdr3_aa: CATSRDKGLAGNTGELFF; cdr3_nt: TGTGCCACCAGCAGAGATAAGGGGCTAGCGGGTAACACCGGGGAGCTGTTTTTT
v_call: TRBV11-3; clone_size: NA; d_call: TRBD1; j_call: TRBJ2-7; cdr3_aa: CASSLGRTGVYEQYF; cdr3_nt: TGTGCCAGCAGCTTAGGACGGACAGGGGTATACGAGCAGTACTTC
v_call: TRBV5-5; clone_size: NA; d_call: NA; j_call: TRBJ1-5; cdr3_aa: CASSLRVGQGNQPQHF; cdr3_nt: TGTGCCAGCAGCTTAAGAGTCGGTCAGGGCAATCAGCCCCAGCATTTT
v_call: TRBV5-1; clone_size: NA; d_call: TRBD1; j_call: TRBJ1-6; cdr3_aa: CASSSTGSSYNSPLHF; cdr3_nt: TGCGCCAGCAGCTCGACAGGGAGCTCCTATAATTCACCCCTCCACTTT
v_call: TRBV7-2; clone_size: NA; d_call: NA; j_call: TRBJ2-1; cdr3_aa: CASRGQPFAGDEQFF; cdr3_nt: TGTGCCAGCAGGGGTCAACCTTTTGCCGGGGATGAGCAGTTCTTC
v_call: TRBV5-6; clone_size: NA; d_call: TRBD1; j_call: TRBJ2-3; cdr3_aa: CASSLETGMGLDTQYF; cdr3_nt: TGTGCCAGCAGCCTGGAGACAGGGATGGGATTGGATACGCAGTATTTT
v_call: TRBV14; clone_size: NA; d_call: TRBD2; j_call: TRBJ2-1; cdr3_aa: CASSPISPGLAGKSIDEQFF; cdr3_nt: TGTGCCAGCAGCCCAATATCCCCGGGACTAGCGGGGAAGTCGATCGATGAGCAGTTCTTC
v_call: TRBV7-2; clone_size: NA; d_call: TRBD1; j_call: TRBJ1-2; cdr3_aa: CASSLTGTGGSNYGYTF; cdr3_nt: TGTGCCAGCAGCTTGACCGGGACAGGGGGATCTAACTATGGCTACACCTTC
v_call: TRBV3-1/TRBV3-2; clone_size: once; d_call: NA; j_call: TRBJ2-3; cdr3_aa: CASSQDPLANTQYF; cdr3_nt: TGTGCCAGCAGCCAAGATCCGCTAGCAAATACGCAGTATTTT
v_call: TRBV6-4; clone_size: NA; d_call: NA; j_call: TRBJ1-2; cdr3_aa: CASRAGPSYGYTF; cdr3_nt: TGTGCCAGCAGGGCTGGGCCTTCTTATGGCTACACCTTC
v_call: TRBV28; clone_size: NA; d_call: NA; j_call: TRBJ1-5; cdr3_aa: CASRPGGGNQPQHF; cdr3_nt: TGTGCCAGCAGACCGGGGGGGGGCAATCAGCCCCAGCATTTT
v_call: TRBV19; clone_size: NA; d_call: NA; j_call: TRBJ1-2; cdr3_aa: CASSPLRGQGYGYTF; cdr3_nt: TGTGCCAGTAGTCCCTTAAGGGGTCAGGGCTATGGCTACACCTTC
v_call: TRBV28; clone_size: NA; d_call: NA; j_call: TRBJ2-3; cdr3_aa: CASSFHRLIPSTDTQYF; cdr3_nt: TGTGCCAGCAGCTTCCACCGACTAATCCCCTCCACAGATACGCAGTATTTT
v_call: TRBV14; clone_size: many; d_call: NA; j_call: TRBJ1-6; cdr3_aa: CASSLRGLTLHF; cdr3_nt: TGTGCCAGCAGCCTCAGGGGTCTCACCCTCCACTTT
v_call: TRBV7-9; clone_size: NA; d_call: NA; j_call: TRBJ2-3; cdr3_aa: CASSFLAPADTQYF; cdr3_nt: TGTGCCAGCAGCTTTCTAGCTCCTGCAGATACGCAGTATTTT
v_call: TRBV4-2; clone_size: few; d_call: TRBD1; j_call: TRBJ2-7; cdr3_aa: CASSQEGWDRGLLSSYEQYF; cdr3_nt: TGTGCCAGCAGCCAAGAAGGCTGGGACAGGGGCCTATTGAGCTCCTACGAGCAGTACTTC
v_call: TRBV6-6; clone_size: NA; d_call: NA; j_call: TRBJ2-7; cdr3_aa: CASRYGEVTRLYEQYF; cdr3_nt: TGTGCCAGCAGGTATGGGGAGGTCACGAGGCTGTACGAGCAGTACTTC
v_call: TRBV6-2/TRBV6-3; clone_size: NA; d_call: TRBD2; j_call: TRBJ2-3; cdr3_aa: CASSLAGGYYRTDTQYF; cdr3_nt: TGTGCCAGCAGTTTAGCGGGAGGGTATTATCGCACAGATACGCAGTATTTT
v_call: TRBV28; clone_size: once; d_call: TRBD2; j_call: TRBJ2-5; cdr3_aa: CASSLQRGGETQYF; cdr3_nt: TGTGCCAGCAGTTTGCAGCGGGGGGGGGAGACCCAGTACTTC
v_call: TRBV5-6; clone_size: NA; d_call: NA; j_call: TRBJ1-6; cdr3_aa: CASSSFGAGGGPYNSPLHF; cdr3_nt: TGTGCCAGCAGCAGCTTTGGCGCGGGGGGGGGACCCTATAATTCACCCCTCCACTTT
v_call: TRBV7-8; clone_size: NA; d_call: TRBD1; j_call: TRBJ1-2; cdr3_aa: CASSPGTDGYTF; cdr3_nt: TGTGCCAGCAGCCCTGGGACAGATGGCTACACCTTC
v_call: TRBV29-1; clone_size: NA; d_call: NA; j_call: TRBJ1-4; cdr3_aa: CSARTGYEKLFF; cdr3_nt: TGCAGCGCACGCACGGGATATGAAAAACTGTTTTTT
v_call: TRBV27; clone_size: NA; d_call: NA; j_call: TRBJ1-4; cdr3_aa: CASGLAGANEKLFF; cdr3_nt: TGTGCCAGCGGCCTGGCGGGGGCCAATGAAAAACTGTTTTTT
v_call: TRBV9; clone_size: NA; d_call: NA; j_call: TRBJ2-5; cdr3_aa: CASSVAVGGTQETQYF; cdr3_nt: TGTGCCAGCAGCGTAGCTGTCGGGGGTACTCAAGAGACCCAGTACTTC
v_call: TRBV9; clone_size: NA; d_call: NA; j_call: TRBJ2-7; cdr3_aa: CASSSGYEQYF; cdr3_nt: TGTGCCAGCAGCTCCGGCTACGAGCAGTACTTC
v_call: TRBV10-3; clone_size: once; d_call: NA; j_call: TRBJ2-2; cdr3_aa: CAIRAGLLRGELFF; cdr3_nt: TGTGCCATCAGGGCGGGTTTGTTGCGAGGGGAGCTGTTTTTT
v_call: TRBV20-1; clone_size: NA; d_call: TRBD1; j_call: TRBJ2-5; cdr3_aa: CSASRRQGDQETQYF; cdr3_nt: TGCAGTGCTAGTAGGAGACAGGGAGACCAAGAGACCCAGTACTTC
v_call: TRBV10-3; clone_size: NA; d_call: TRBD1; j_call: TRBJ2-7; cdr3_aa: CATGQGAGYEQYF; cdr3_nt: TGTGCCACTGGACAGGGGGCAGGGTACGAGCAGTACTTC
v_call: TRBV29-1; clone_size: NA; d_call: TRBD2; j_call: TRBJ2-3; cdr3_aa: CSVVTSVDTQYF; cdr3_nt: TGCAGCGTTGTGACTAGCGTAGATACGCAGTATTTT
v_call: TRBV4-3; clone_size: few; d_call: NA; j_call: TRBJ1-3; cdr3_aa: CASSQDLPQGQTSGNTIYF; cdr3_nt: TGCGCCAGCAGCCAAGATCTCCCTCAGGGGCAAACCTCTGGAAACACCATATATTTT
v_call: TRBV5-8; clone_size: NA; d_call: TRBD1; j_call: TRBJ2-2; cdr3_aa: CASSLDRGFTGELFF; cdr3_nt: TGTGCCAGCAGCTTGGACAGGGGGTTTACCGGGGAGCTGTTTTTT
v_call: TRBV7-2; clone_size: NA; d_call: NA; j_call: TRBJ1-1; cdr3_aa: CASSLNTLNTEAFF; cdr3_nt: TGTGCCAGCAGCTTAAATACTTTGAACACTGAAGCTTTCTTT
v_call: TRBV24-1; clone_size: NA; d_call: NA; j_call: TRBJ2-7; cdr3_aa: CATSDIGESYEQYF; cdr3_nt: TGTGCCACCAGTGATATCGGGGAGTCCTACGAGCAGTACTTC